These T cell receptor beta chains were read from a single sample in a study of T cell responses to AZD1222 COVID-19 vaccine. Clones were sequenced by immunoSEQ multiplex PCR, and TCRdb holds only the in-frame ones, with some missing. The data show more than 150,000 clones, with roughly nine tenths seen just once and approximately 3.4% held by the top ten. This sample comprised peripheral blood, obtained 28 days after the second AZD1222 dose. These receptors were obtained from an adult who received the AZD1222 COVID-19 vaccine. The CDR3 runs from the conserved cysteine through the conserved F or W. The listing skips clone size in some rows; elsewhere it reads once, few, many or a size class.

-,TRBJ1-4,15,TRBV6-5,CASSPSGATNEKLFF
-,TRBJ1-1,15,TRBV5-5,CASAVLGRQNTEAFF
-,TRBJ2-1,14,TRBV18,CASSPWTGENEQFF
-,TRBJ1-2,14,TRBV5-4,CASSLTATNYGYTF
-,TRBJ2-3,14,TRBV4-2,CASSQEANSDTQYF
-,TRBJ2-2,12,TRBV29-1,CSVSHPTGELFF
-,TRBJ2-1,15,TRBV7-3,CASSLEGTGGNEQFF
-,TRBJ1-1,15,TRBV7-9,CASSLGGGRNTEAFF
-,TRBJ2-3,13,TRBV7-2,CASSLGFQESQYF
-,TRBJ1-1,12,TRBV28,CASTLRRTEAFF
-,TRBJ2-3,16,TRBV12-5,CASGLVQRIGTDTQYF
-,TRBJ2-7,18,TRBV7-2,CASSNPKLAGAPPWGQYF
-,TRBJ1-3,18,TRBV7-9,CASSLGGRAASSGNTIYF
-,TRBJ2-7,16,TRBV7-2,CASSLASTSGFYEQYF
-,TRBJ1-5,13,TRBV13,CASSLAPYQPQHF
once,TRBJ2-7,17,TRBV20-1,CSASPLPPRKGNYEQYF
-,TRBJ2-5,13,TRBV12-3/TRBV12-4,CASSLWVVETQYF
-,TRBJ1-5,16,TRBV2,CASSEVGGQGGQPQHF
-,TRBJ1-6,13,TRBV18,CASSFDGGSPLHF
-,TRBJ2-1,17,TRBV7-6,CASSSLRRREGYSEQFF
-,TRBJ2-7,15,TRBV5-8,CASSTITASIVEQYF
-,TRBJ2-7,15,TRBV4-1,CASSRGLAGTYEQYF
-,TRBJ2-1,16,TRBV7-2,CASSLAWDRGHNEQFF
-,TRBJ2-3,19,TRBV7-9,CASSPHPGLAGGPPDTQYF
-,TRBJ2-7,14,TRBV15,CATSRDRVSYEQYF
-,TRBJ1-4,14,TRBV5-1,CASSLGGTNEKLFF
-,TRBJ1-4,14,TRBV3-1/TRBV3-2,CASSRVGTHEKLFF
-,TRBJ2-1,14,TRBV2,CASRRDNRYNEQFF
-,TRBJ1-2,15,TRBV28,CASSSRWYADYGYTF
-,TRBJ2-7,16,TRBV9,CASSARDGTLSYEQYF
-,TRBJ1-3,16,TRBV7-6,CASSLGQASSGNTIYF
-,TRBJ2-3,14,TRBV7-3,CASSLTGGTDTQYF
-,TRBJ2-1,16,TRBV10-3,CAISVPKQGRFHEQFF
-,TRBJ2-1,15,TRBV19,CASSSTPGGRNEQFF
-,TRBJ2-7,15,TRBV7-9,CASSRGVLSSYEQYF
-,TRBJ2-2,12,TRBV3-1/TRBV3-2,CASSRVDGELFF
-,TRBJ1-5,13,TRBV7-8,CASSQKRGQPQHF
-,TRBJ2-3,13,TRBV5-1,CASFRQGTDTQYF
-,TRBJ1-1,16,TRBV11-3,CASSLEGRGRNTEAFF
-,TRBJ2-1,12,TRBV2,CASSDGYLEQFF
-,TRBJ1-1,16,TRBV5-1,CASSPGGLQAWTEAFF
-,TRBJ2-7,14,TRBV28,CASSLILDGYEQYF
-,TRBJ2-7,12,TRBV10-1,CASSPGQGEQYF
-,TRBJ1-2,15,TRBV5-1,CASSSAPGQPYGYTF
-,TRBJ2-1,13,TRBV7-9,CASSSRDYNEQFF
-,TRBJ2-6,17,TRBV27,CASSPLAGGSGANVLTF
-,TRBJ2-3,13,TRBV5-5,CASSLGLQDTQYF
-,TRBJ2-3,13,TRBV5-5,CASSWPGADTQYF